What follows is one TCR beta chain and its context. The data originate from a study of blood T cell repertoires in COVID-19. In the study overall: Sites in the United States, Italy and Spain provided acute and convalescent COVID-19 samples. Nucleic acid was either cDNA or gDNA, and it came from T cells, B-cell-depleted T cells, or PBMCs.

The junction had 4 bases not matched to a gene; V was cut back by 3 bases and J by 2 bases. The CDR3 has 15 residues. CDR1 and CDR2 (germline): SGHAT, FQDESV (reference sequence). Authors' data handling: Scientists estimated how many nucleated cells there were by amplifying reference gene primers. Assay used: immunoSEQ multiplex PCR; TCRdb lists only in-frame clones, some missing. Clone size and V and J calls were adopted from that table, with D and trimming inferred from the DNA. The sample shows around 320,000 clones, around 89% of them seen only once. This chain links TRBV11-1 with TRBJ1-3; TRBD1 agrees at 7 bases. The receptor's source is a woman between 25 and 40 years old who had recovered from COVID-19. The material sequenced was peripheral blood. CDR3 region: CASSLTTGTGNTIYF. CDR3 nucleotide sequence: TGTGCCAGCAGCTTGACGACAGGGACTGGAAACACCATATATTTT.